This TCR beta chain was observed in a study of blood T cell repertoires in COVID-19. Background on the study: COVID-19 samples from acute and convalescent phases originated in the United States, Italy and Spain. PBMCs, B-cell-depleted T cells, or T cells provided the cDNA or gDNA that made up the material.

Per germline, CDR1 KGHSH and CDR2 LQKENI. The germline V and J ends were trimmed by 2 bases and 5 bases, with 11 bases remaining between them. This CDR3 comprises 14 residues. Assay: immunoSEQ multiplex PCR; the TCRdb copy retains only in-frame clones and omits some. The data contain approximately 260,000 clones, around 88% of them singletons. The age range of participants was 18 to 89 years, with residence in approximately 25 US areas. Participant-reported clinical history was the basis for cohort assignment. The TCR was taken from a woman aged 40 to 50 with acute COVID-19. The sample comprised PBMCs or T cells enriched from blood (not recorded which). V is TRBV18 and J is TRBJ2-3, with a tentative D call TRBD1 (6 bases). CDR3 protein: CASSPNRALDTQYF. CDR3 in DNA: TGTGCCAGCTCACCAAACAGGGCACTAGATACGCAGTATTTT.